This TCR beta chain derives from a study of blood T cell repertoires in COVID-19. Overall study: Sites across the United States, Italy and Spain contributed samples from acute and convalescent COVID-19. In each case, the material was cDNA or gDNA derived from T cells, B-cell-depleted T cells, or PBMCs.

Authors' processing steps: Cell counts per sample came from amplifying reference gene primers. Libraries were prepared by immunoSEQ multiplex PCR; TCRdb keeps only in-frame clonotypes and omits some of them. Clone size and the V and J calls come from that table; the DNA yielded D and trimming. Of over 200,000 clones listed, roughly 77% are singletons. Sequenced material: PBMCs or T cells enriched from blood (not recorded which). This clonotype was sampled from a man aged 40-55 years who had recovered from COVID-19.

CDR3 protein: CASSPWDFTDTQYF. CDR3 DNA: TGTGCCAGCAGCCCCTGGGACTTTACAGATACGCAGTATTTT. The V and J genes are TRBV7-9 and TRBJ2-3; weak D call: TRBD2 (6 bases). V lost 5 bases and J 3 bases, leaving 12 bases between the germline ends. The CDR3 runs to 14 residues. The germline V gene encodes CDR1 SEHNR and CDR2 FQNEAQ (reference sequence).